These 21 T cell receptor beta chains originate from one sample sequenced in a study of T cell changes during pregnancy in multiple sclerosis. Using immunoSEQ multiplex PCR, the repertoire was profiled, and TCRdb retains in-frame clones only, with some absent. The sample has roughly 24,000 clones, around 90% seen once. The source was CD4+ T cells from peripheral blood mononuclear cells, collected in the second trimester of pregnancy. The receptors were gathered from a female donor in good health, enrolled as a control in a pregnancy study.

V is TRBV4-1 and J is TRBJ1-5; a weak D match, TRBD1 (5 bases). Germline CDR1 and CDR2: MGHRA and YSYEKL. The CDR3 is 13 amino acids. Trimming took off 0 bases at V and 9 bases at J, with 9 bases between the two ends. The CDR3 region has the DNA TGCGCCAGCAGCCAAGATCGGGGGACGCCCCAGCATTTT. Amino acid sequence: CASSQDRGTPQHF.

This rearrangement joins TRBV15 to TRBJ2-1, with D perhaps matching TRBD2 (6 bases). Germline V gene lookup returns CDR1 LNHNV and CDR2 YYDKDF (reference sequence). The CDR3 sequence is 13 residues long. Trimming removed 2 bases at V and 7 bases at J, with 9 bases between. The CDR3 here is CATSRRLENEQFF. CDR3 nucleotide sequence: TGTGCCACCAGCAGACGACTAGAAAATGAGCAGTTCTTC.

This chain uses TRBV7-6 with TRBJ1-6; 11 nucleotides agree with TRBD1. Germline V gives CDR1 SGHVS, CDR2 FNYEAQ. The ends lost 2 bases at V and 5 bases at J; junction bases unmatched: 11. The CDR3 runs 19 residues. CDR3 amino acids: CASSLKGTGQGANNSPLHF. Written as DNA, the CDR3 is TGTGCCAGCAGCTTAAAGGGAACCGGACAGGGGGCCAATAATTCACCCCTCCACTTT. Variable domain in full (rest from reference TRBV7-6 and TRBJ1-6): GAGVSQSPRYKVTKRGQDVALRCDPISGHVSLYWYRQALGQGPEFLTYFNYEAQQDKSGLPNDRFSAERPEGSISTLTIQRTEQRDSAMYRCASSLKGTGQGANNSPLHFGNGTRLTVT.

V is TRBV21-1 and J is TRBJ2-5; the listed D gene, TRBD1, was not tested against the DNA. TRBV21-1 constitutes a pseudogene. CDR3 length: 18 amino acids. CDR3 in amino acids: CASSKGYRDRLVQETQYF. The CDR3 DNA sequence: TGTGCCAGCAGCAAAGGGTATAGGGACAGGCTCGTGCAAGAGACCCAGTACTTC.

The V gene is TRBV2, the J gene TRBJ2-2; D is possibly TRBD2 (6 bases). The CDR3 has 14 amino acids. Germline loops: CDR1 SNHLY, CDR2 FYNNEI. The germline V and J ends were trimmed by 4 bases and 5 bases, with 11 bases remaining between them. The CDR3 DNA reads as TGTGCCAGCAGTGTGAAGGAGGGTACCGGGGAGCTGTTTTTT. Protein sequence: CASSVKEGTGELFF.

The chain has TRBV28 and TRBJ1-5; 9 bases are a match to TRBD1. Trimming at V came to 5 bases and at J to 6 bases, leaving 11 bases not matched to a gene. Per germline, CDR1 MDHEN and CDR2 SYDVKM. The CDR3 contains 16 residues. In DNA form, the CDR3 reads TGTGCCAGCAGTCCAGTGGGACAGGGCGACGGTCAGCCCCAGCATTTT. This encodes CASSPVGQGDGQPQHF.

The chain couples TRBV30 to TRBJ2-5, with D perhaps matching TRBD2 (6 bases). V was shortened by 0 bases and J by 1 base, with 27 bases between the two germline ends. Looked up from germline, CDR1 is GTSNPN and CDR2 is SVGIG (reference sequence). CDR3 size: 20 residues. The CDR3 sequence: CAWSVALPGREFGAQETQYF. CDR3 DNA: TGTGCCTGGAGTGTAGCCCTTCCCGGCCGGGAGTTCGGGGCCCAAGAGACCCAGTACTTC.

The genes are TRBV6-5 and TRBJ2-2, with 13 bases identical to TRBD2. CDR1 is MNHEY and CDR2 is SVGAGI in the germline V gene. With V trimmed by 3 bases and J by 6 bases, 4 bases remained unmatched. The CDR3 length is 16 residues. This CDR3 is CASSYLTSGRPGELFF. DNA of the CDR3: TGTGCCAGCAGTTATTTGACTAGCGGGAGGCCCGGGGAGCTGTTTTTT.

The V call is TRBV28, the J call TRBJ1-2, with D possibly being TRBD1 (6 bases). The germline V gene encodes CDR1 MDHEN and CDR2 SYDVKM. Between the trimmed V and J ends, which lost 2 bases and 2 bases, there was a span of 9 bases. The CDR3 has 14 residues. The CDR3 sequence: CASSLQGQNYGYTF. CDR3 nucleotides: TGTGCCAGCAGTTTACAGGGGCAAAACTATGGCTACACCTTC.

This clone was seen once. The chain combines TRBV27 with TRBJ1-2, with a tentative D call TRBD1 (5 bases). V was clipped by 6 bases and J by 3 bases, with 11 bases between them. Germline V gene data show CDR1 as MNHEY and CDR2 as SMNVEV (reference sequence). This CDR3 is built from 13 residues. The CDR3 nucleotides are TGTGCCAGCAGACGCAGGGAAGACTATGGCTACACCTTC. Protein: CASRRREDYGYTF.

This chain's CDR3 is CASSQTHLYEQYF. The CDR3 DNA sequence: TGTGCCAGCAGCCAGACTCACCTCTACGAGCAGTACTTC. The chain links TRBV11-2 to TRBJ2-7, with no clear D. Germline V gene sequence: CDR1 SGHAT, CDR2 FQNNGV. The CDR3 has 13 residues. V lost 5 bases and J 3 bases, leaving 11 bases between the germline ends.

The rearrangement joins TRBV5-1 to TRBJ2-2; the D gene is possibly TRBD1 (5 bases). Trimming took 3 bases from V and 2 from J, leaving 8 bases between them. The CDR3 is 14 residues long. The germline gives CDR1 SGHRS, CDR2 YFSETQ. CDR3 sequence (DNA): TGCGCCAGCAGCTACGACAGAAACACCGGGGAGCTGTTTTTT. This sequence encodes CASSYDRNTGELFF.

This clone was picked up one time. The gene calls are TRBV7-2 and TRBJ2-7, with TRBD1 identical over 9 bases. This CDR3 has 15 residues. The V gene's germline CDR1 is SGHTA and CDR2 FQGNSA. The V gene end was trimmed by 1 base and the J gene end by 6 bases; junction bases not matched to a gene: 7. CDR3 coding DNA: TGTGCCAGCAGCTTAGGGGACAGGGACCTTCCCGAGCAGTACTTC. It specifies CASSLGDRDLPEQYF. Complete variable domain (other parts from reference TRBV7-2 and TRBJ2-7): GAGVSQSPSNKVTEKGKDVELRCDPISGHTALYWYRQSLGQGLEFLIYFQGNSAPDKSGLPSDRFSAERTGGSVSTLTIQRTQQEDSAVYLCASSLGDRDLPEQYFGPGTRLTVT.

The J gene is TRBJ2-5, the V gene TRBV4-2, with D possibly TRBD2 on 6 matching bases. From germline, CDR1 is LGHNA and CDR2 YNFKEQ. The CDR3 loop spans 16 amino acids. Trimming took 0 bases from V and 5 from J, leaving 16 bases between them. This CDR3 reads CASSQDPGGNGETQYF. Written as DNA, the CDR3 is TGTGCCAGCAGCCAAGATCCTGGCGGGAACGGGGAGACCCAGTACTTC.

J is TRBJ2-7 and V is TRBV27; a possible D gene is TRBD1 (6 bases). The CDR3 extends over 14 amino acids. Germline CDR1 reads MNHEY; CDR2 reads SMNVEV (reference sequence). V gave up 6 bases and J gave up 7 bases, with 19 bases separating them. This CDR3 reads CASSLLLGAEEQYF. In nucleotides, the CDR3 is TGTGCCAGCAGCCTCCTCCTGGGGGCAGAAGAGCAGTACTTC.

This chain connects TRBV28 to TRBJ1-6; TRBD1 matches at 8 bases. This CDR3 comprises 15 residues. The germline V gene encodes CDR1 MDHEN and CDR2 SYDVKM. V trimming: 7 bases; J trimming: 5 bases; junction bases outside the gene matches: 7. This chain's CDR3 is CASIQRQGNNSPLHF. The CDR3 DNA follows: TGTGCCAGCATTCAAAGACAGGGGAATAATTCACCCCTCCACTTT.

V is TRBV13 and J is TRBJ2-7; 11 positions match TRBD1. Germline values: CDR1 PRHDT, CDR2 FYEKMQ (reference sequence). V shed 3 bases, J shed 3 bases, and the junction held 4 bases outside the gene matches. The CDR3 totals 15 residues. This CDR3 reads CASSFGQGAIYEQYF. The CDR3 nucleotides are TGTGCCAGCAGCTTCGGACAGGGGGCAATCTACGAGCAGTACTTC.

The chain is built from TRBV7-2 and TRBJ1-5; 7 bases fit TRBD1. This CDR3 has 15 residues. J lost 4 bases, V lost 1 base, and 4 bases had no gene match. CDR1 and CDR2 from the germline V gene are SGHTA and FQGNSA. The CDR3 sequence is CASSLEWGQNQPQHF. DNA for the CDR3: TGTGCCAGCAGCTTAGAGTGGGGACAGAATCAGCCCCAGCATTTT.

This chain joins TRBV25-1 and TRBJ2-7, with D tentatively TRBD2 (6 bases). From germline, CDR1 is MGHDK and CDR2 SYGVNS. The CDR3 runs 15 residues. The V end was cut by 0 bases, the J end by 6 bases, with 15 bases between. CDR3 DNA sequence: TGTGCCAGCAGTGAATATGGGCTAGCCGGGGGCGAGCAGTACTTC. Its protein product is CASSEYGLAGGEQYF.

This chain links TRBV6-6 with TRBJ2-3; 10 bases are shared with TRBD1. Germline V lookup: CDR1 MNHNY, CDR2 SVGAGI (reference sequence). The length of the CDR3 is 13 residues. The ends lost 8 bases at V and 3 bases at J; junction bases unmatched: 2. The CDR3 spells CASGTGVTDTQYF. The CDR3, as DNA: TGTGCCAGCGGGACAGGGGTAACAGATACGCAGTATTTT.

This chain uses TRBV2 with TRBJ1-1, with D perhaps TRBD1 (5 bases). From germline, CDR1 is SNHLY and CDR2 FYNNEI. The CDR3 runs 15 residues. V lost 1 base and J lost 2, with 11 bases in between. CDR3 residues: CASSEDAGRNTEAFF. The CDR3 bases are TGTGCCAGCAGTGAAGATGCAGGGCGAAACACTGAAGCTTTCTTT.